The clone carrying this TCR beta chain appeared many times. Its specificity is unknown. This sample was included in a study of T cell repertoires in cytomegalovirus infection. Study details: CMV epitopes, recently identified HLA-C-restricted and well-studied HLA-B-restricted, were used. Indications came from public TCR beta signatures; they pointed to CMV infection and to a matching HLA type.

Broader study findings: CMV carriers having the relevant HLA were flagged by cumulative public TCR beta family frequency.

The CDR3 contains 15 residues. Germline lookup yields CDR1 SGHVS and CDR2 FNYEAQ. The V end lost 3 bases, the J end lost 0 bases, and 12 bases lay between the germline ends. TCRdb re-called the reads through MiXCR, storing one row per CDR3 protein. The table lists 900,000 to 950,000 distinct CDR3 sequences, less than 40% of them singletons. The sample here was cultured CD8+ T cells from PBMCs, taken from culture after CMV antigen stimulation. The chain recombines TRBV7-6 with TRBJ2-7; D is unclear. The clonotype comes from a human donor in good health (CMV status not recorded). Some clones in this sample may be carry-over from other donors' samples. This chain's CDR3 is CASSLGIGISYEQYF. The CDR3 DNA follows: TGTGCCAGCAGCTTGGGTATAGGGATCTCCTACGAGCAGTACTTC.